This T cell receptor beta chain was profiled in a study of blood T cell repertoires in COVID-19. Study in general: Samples taken during acute and convalescent COVID-19 were collected in the United States, Italy and Spain.

The table lists this clone with a few counts. Germline V gives CDR1 SNHLY, CDR2 FYNNEI. The CDR3 sequence is 15 residues long. V was trimmed by 4 bases and J by 6 bases, leaving 18 bases between them. Cohorts were assigned according to the clinical history that participants reported. People in the exposed group encountered a COVID-19 case within 2 weeks before entering the study. Methods used by the authors: For nucleated cells, counts were estimated from reference gene primer amplification. The assay was immunoSEQ multiplex PCR, and TCRdb's table has in-frame clones only and misses some. That table furnishes V, J and clone size, whereas the DNA furnished D and trimming. The table shows 270,000 or so clones, with 85% occurring only once.

The source material was PBMCs or T cells enriched from blood (not recorded which). This chain joins TRBV2 and TRBJ1-2; D might be TRBD1 (6 bases). This TCR derives from a woman between 45 and 65 years old who had been exposed to COVID-19. The CDR3 sequence is CASSVRQGLGHGYTF. For the CDR3, the DNA is TGTGCCAGCAGTGTTAGGCAGGGGTTGGGCCATGGCTACACCTTC.